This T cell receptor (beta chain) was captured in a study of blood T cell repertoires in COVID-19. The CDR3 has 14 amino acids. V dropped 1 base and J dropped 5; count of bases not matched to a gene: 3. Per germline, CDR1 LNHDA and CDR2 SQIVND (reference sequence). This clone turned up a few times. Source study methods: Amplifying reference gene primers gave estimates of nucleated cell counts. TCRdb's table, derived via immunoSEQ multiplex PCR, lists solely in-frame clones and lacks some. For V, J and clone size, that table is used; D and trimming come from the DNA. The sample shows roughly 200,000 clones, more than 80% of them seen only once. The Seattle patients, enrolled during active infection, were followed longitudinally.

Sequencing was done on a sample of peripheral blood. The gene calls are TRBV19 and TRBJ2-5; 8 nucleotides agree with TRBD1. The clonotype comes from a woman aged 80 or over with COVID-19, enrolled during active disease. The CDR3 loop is CASSIGTGFETQYF. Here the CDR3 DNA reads TGTGCCAGTAGTATAGGGACAGGGTTTGAGACCCAGTACTTC. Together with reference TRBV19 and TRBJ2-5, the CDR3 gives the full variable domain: DGGITQSPKYLFRKEGQNVTLSCEQNLNHDAMYWYRQDPGQGLRLIYYSQIVNDFQKGDIAEGYSVSREKKESFPLTVTSAQKNPTAFYLCASSIGTGFETQYFGPGTRLLVL.